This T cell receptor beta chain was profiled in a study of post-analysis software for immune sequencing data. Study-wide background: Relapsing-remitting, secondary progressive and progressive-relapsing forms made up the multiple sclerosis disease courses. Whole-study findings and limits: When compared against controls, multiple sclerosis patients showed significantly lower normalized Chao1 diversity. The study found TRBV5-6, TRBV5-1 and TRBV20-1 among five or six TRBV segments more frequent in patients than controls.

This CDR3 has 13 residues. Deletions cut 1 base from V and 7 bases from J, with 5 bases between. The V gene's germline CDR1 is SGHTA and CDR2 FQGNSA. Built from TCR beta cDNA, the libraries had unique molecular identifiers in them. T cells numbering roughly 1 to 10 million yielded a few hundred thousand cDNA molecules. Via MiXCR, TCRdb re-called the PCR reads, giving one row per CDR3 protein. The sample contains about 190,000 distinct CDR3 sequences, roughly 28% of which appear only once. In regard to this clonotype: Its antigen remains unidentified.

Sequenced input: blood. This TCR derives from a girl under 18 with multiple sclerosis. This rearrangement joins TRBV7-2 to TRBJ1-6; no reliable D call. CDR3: CASSLDGNSPLHF. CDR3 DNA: TGTGCCAGCAGCTTAGACGGGAATTCACCCCTCCACTTT. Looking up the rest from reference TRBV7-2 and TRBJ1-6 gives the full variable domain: GAGVSQSPSNKVTEKGKDVELRCDPISGHTALYWYRQSLGQGLEFLIYFQGNSAPDKSGLPSDRFSAERTGGSVSTLTIQRTQQEDSAVYLCASSLDGNSPLHFGNGTRLTVT.